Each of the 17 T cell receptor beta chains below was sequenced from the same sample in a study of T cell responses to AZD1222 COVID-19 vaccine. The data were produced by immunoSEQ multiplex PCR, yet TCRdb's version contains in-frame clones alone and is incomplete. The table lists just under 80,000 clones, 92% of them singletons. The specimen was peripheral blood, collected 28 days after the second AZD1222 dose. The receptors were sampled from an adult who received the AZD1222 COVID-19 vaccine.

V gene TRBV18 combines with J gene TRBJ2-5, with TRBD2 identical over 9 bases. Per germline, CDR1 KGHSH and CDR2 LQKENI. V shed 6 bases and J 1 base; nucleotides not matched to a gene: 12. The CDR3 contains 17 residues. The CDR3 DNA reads TGTGCCAGCTCTCCCGGGGTAGCGGGAGAGACCCAAGAGACCCAGTACTTC. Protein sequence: CASSPGVAGETQETQYF. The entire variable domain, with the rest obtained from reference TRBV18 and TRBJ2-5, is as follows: NAGVMQNPRHLVRRRGQEARLRCSPMKGHSHVYWYRQLPEEGLKFMVYLQKENIIDESGMPKERFSAEFPKEGPSILRIQQVVRGDSAAYFCASSPGVAGETQETQYFGPGTRLLVL.

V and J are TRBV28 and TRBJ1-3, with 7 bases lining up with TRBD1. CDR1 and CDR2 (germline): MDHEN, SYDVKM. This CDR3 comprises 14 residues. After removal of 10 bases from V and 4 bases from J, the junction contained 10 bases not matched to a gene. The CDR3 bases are TGTGCCACCTCCACTACAGGGGCCGGAAACACCATATATTTT. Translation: CATSTTGAGNTIYF.

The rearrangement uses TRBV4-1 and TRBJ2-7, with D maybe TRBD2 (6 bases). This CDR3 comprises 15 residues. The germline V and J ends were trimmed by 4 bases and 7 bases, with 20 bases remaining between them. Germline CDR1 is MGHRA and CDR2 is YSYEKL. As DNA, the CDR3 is TGCGCCAGCAGCCCTTCGGAGGGCCAAGGTTGGGAGCAGTACTTC. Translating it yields CASSPSEGQGWEQYF.

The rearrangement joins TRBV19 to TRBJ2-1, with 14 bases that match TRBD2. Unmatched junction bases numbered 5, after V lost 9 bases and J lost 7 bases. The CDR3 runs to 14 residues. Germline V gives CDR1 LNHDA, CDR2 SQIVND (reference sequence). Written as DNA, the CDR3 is TGTGCCAGCCGACTAGCGGGAGGGCGTAATGAGCAGTTCTTC. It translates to CASRLAGGRNEQFF.

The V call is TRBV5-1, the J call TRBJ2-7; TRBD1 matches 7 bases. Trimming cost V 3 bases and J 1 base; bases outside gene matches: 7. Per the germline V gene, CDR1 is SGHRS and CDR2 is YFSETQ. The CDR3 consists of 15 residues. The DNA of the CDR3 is TGCGCCAGCAGCTCCGGGACAGCTGGATCCTACGAGCAGTACTTC. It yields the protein CASSSGTAGSYEQYF.

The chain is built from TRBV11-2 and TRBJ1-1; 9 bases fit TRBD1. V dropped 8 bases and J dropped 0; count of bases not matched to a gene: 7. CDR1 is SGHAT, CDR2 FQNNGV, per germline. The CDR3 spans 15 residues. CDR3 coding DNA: TGTGCCAGCTGGCCCAGGGACAGGGTGAACACTGAAGCTTTCTTT. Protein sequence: CASWPRDRVNTEAFF.

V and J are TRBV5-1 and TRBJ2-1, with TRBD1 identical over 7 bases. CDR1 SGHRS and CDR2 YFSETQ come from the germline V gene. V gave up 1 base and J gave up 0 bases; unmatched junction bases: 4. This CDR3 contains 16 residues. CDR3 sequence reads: CASSLTGASSYNEQFF. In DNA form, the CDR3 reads TGCGCCAGCAGCTTGACAGGGGCGTCCTCCTACAATGAGCAGTTCTTC. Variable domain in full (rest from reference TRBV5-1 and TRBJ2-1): KAGVTQTPRYLIKTRGQQVTLSCSPISGHRSVSWYQQTPGQGLQFLFEYFSETQRNKGNFPGRFSGRQFSNSRSEMNVSTLELGDSALYLCASSLTGASSYNEQFFGPGTRLTVL.

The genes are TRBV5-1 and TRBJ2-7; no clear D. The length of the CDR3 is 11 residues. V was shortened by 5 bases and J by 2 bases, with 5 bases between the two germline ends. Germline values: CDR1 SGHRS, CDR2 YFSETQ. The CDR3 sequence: CASSSPYEQYF. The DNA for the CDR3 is TGCGCCAGCAGTAGCCCCTACGAGCAGTACTTC.

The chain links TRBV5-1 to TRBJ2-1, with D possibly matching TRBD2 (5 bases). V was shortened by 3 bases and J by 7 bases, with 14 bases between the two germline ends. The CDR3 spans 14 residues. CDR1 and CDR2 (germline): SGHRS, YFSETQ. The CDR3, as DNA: TGCGCCAGCAGCTCCGGTTCTCGGGGTAATGAGCAGTTCTTC. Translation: CASSSGSRGNEQFF.

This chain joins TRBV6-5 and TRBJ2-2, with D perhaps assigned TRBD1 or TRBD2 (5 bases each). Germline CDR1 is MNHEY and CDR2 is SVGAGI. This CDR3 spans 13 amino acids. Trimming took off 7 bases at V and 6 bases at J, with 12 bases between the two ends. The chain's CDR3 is CASNGDDAGELFF. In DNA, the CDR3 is TGTGCCAGCAACGGGGACGACGCCGGGGAGCTGTTTTTT.

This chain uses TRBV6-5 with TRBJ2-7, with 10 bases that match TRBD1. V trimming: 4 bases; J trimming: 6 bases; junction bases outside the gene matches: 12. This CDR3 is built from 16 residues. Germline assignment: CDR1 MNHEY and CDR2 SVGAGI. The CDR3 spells CASSSSPGTGVSEQYF. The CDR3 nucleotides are TGTGCCAGCAGTTCCTCCCCCGGGACAGGGGTATCCGAGCAGTACTTC.

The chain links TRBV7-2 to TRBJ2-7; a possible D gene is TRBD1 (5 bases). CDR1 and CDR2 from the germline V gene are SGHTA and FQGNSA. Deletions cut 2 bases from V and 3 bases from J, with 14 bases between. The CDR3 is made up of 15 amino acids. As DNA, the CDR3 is TGTGCCAGCAGCTTAAGAAGGGGCGAAGGCTACGAGCAGTACTTC. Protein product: CASSLRRGEGYEQYF. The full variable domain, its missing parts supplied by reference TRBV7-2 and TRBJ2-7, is GAGVSQSPSNKVTEKGKDVELRCDPISGHTALYWYRQSLGQGLEFLIYFQGNSAPDKSGLPSDRFSAERTGGSVSTLTIQRTQQEDSAVYLCASSLRRGEGYEQYFGPGTRLTVT.

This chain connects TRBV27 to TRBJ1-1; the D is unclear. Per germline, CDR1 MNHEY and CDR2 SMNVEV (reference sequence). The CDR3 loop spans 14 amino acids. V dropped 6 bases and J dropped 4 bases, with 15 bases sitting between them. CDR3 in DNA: TGTGCCAGCAGGATTCAGCAACCTGGCACTGAAGCTTTCTTT. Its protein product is CASRIQQPGTEAFF.

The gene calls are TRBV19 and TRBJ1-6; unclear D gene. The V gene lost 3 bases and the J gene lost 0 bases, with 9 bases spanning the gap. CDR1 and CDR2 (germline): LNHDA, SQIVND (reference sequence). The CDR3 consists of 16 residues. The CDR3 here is CASSMWFTSYNSPLHF. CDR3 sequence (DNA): TGTGCCAGTAGTATGTGGTTTACCTCCTATAATTCACCCCTCCACTTT.

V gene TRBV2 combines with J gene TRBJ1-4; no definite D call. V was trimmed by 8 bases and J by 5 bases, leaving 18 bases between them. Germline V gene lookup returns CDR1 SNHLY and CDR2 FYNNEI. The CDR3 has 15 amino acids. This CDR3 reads CASVRTTVSNEKLFF. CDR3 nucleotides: TGTGCCAGCGTACGGACTACAGTATCCAATGAAAAACTGTTTTTT.

The CDR3 region has the DNA TGTGCCAGCAGCCACCCTCAGACAGGGGATGAGCAGTTCTTC. Translated: CASSHPQTGDEQFF. The rearrangement links TRBV11-3 to TRBJ2-1; TRBD1 matches at 8 bases. The germline V gene encodes CDR1 SGHNT and CDR2 YENEEA. V lost 5 bases to trimming and J lost 8 bases; unmatched junction nucleotides: 8. This CDR3 is built from 14 residues.

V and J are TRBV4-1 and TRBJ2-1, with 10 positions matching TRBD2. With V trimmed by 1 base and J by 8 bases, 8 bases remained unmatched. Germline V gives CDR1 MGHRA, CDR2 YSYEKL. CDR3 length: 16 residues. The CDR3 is CASSQVGTSAIHEQFF. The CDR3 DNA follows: TGCGCCAGCAGCCAAGTCGGGACTAGCGCTATACATGAGCAGTTCTTC.